The 13 T cell receptor beta chains reported below all come from one sample, sequenced in a study of blood T cells in healthy people across ages. A second about 7 to 11 cycle PCR used barcoded and J-beta primers. TCRdb recomputed calls from the 5' RACE reads with MiXCR, one row per CDR3 protein. The sample carries about 1,500,000 distinct CDR3 sequences, 35% to 45% recorded once. The sequenced material came from blood. The origin of the receptors is a woman younger than 30 in good health.

This clonotype was detected only a few times. This chain links TRBV20-1 with TRBJ1-5; no firm D call. The ends were cut back, 0 bases at V and 2 bases at J, with 5 bases in the middle. The CDR3 is 13 amino acids. CDR1 is DFQATT and CDR2 is SNEGSKA in the germline V gene (reference sequence). For the CDR3, the DNA is TGCAGTGCTAGAGATGTTGGCAATCAGCCCCAGCATTTT. Encoded protein: CSARDVGNQPQHF.

The chain employs TRBV14 and TRBJ2-1; 8 bases fit TRBD2. The tail of the sequence fits TRBJ2-7 better, so the J call may be wrong. This CDR3 is 16 amino acids long. From germline, CDR1 is SGHDN and CDR2 FVKESK. CDR3 DNA sequence: TGTGCCAGCAGCCCCATAAGCGGGGGTCTTTACAATGAGCAGTACTTC. Encoded protein: CASSPISGGLYNEQYF.

This clonotype was recorded a few times. The rearrangement joins TRBV18 to TRBJ1-5, with D unclear. The CDR3 length is 19 residues. Germline V gene data show CDR1 as KGHSH and CDR2 as LQKENI. Trimming removed 0 bases at V and 1 base at J, with 19 bases between. CDR3 sequence (DNA): TGTGCCAGCTCACCACCGGCCTGGAATATCATCTTCAGCAATCAGCCCCAGCATTTT. It yields the protein CASSPPAWNIIFSNQPQHF.

This clonotype appeared a few times. V and J are TRBV9 and TRBJ2-3, with no clear D. The germline V gene has CDR1 SGDLS and CDR2 YYNGEE. The CDR3 spans 12 residues. V lost 3 bases, J lost 6 bases, and 8 bases lay in between. The CDR3 region has the DNA TGTGCCAGCAGCGCATGGATGGATACGCAGTATTTT. It encodes CASSAWMDTQYF.

V usage is TRBV6-5 and J usage is TRBJ1-2; D is unresolved. This CDR3 region has 16 residues. In germline, CDR1 is MNHEY, CDR2 SVGAGI. V lost 1 base, J lost 8 bases, and 20 bases lay in between. The CDR3 DNA reads as TGTGCCAGCAGTTACTACTCGGACGGGAGCTCGGGCGGCTACACCTTC. It yields the protein CASSYYSDGSSGGYTF.

The V call is TRBV10-2, the J call TRBJ2-7; unclear D gene. The CDR3 is 12 amino acids. Trimming cost V 10 bases and J 5 bases, with 15 bases left between them. CDR1 is WSHSY, CDR2 SAAADI, per germline. CDR3 amino acids: CATLESDNEQYF. The CDR3 nucleotides are TGCGCCACCCTCGAATCCGATAACGAGCAGTACTTC.

This clonotype was seen a handful of times. The chain links TRBV27 to TRBJ2-1; 12 positions agree with TRBD2. The CDR3 sequence is 14 residues long. From germline, CDR1 is MNHEY and CDR2 SMNVEV (reference sequence). The junction had 8 bases not matched to a gene; V was cut back by 10 bases and J by 7 bases. CDR3 DNA: TGTGCCACCATGGGTCTAGCGGGAGGGAATGAGCAGTTCTTC. Translation gives CATMGLAGGNEQFF.

The chain carries TRBV6-5 and TRBJ1-1; 12 nucleotides match TRBD1. Germline trimming cut 4 bases from V and 4 bases from J; bases unmatched to any gene: 7. This CDR3 has 16 amino acids. CDR1 is MNHEY and CDR2 is SVGAGI in the germline V gene. CDR3 DNA: TGTGCCAGCAGTTTTTCCGGGACAGGGGGCTCCACTGAAGCTTTCTTT. Its protein is CASSFSGTGGSTEAFF.

There are a few counts of this clonotype. This rearrangement joins TRBV7-3 to TRBJ2-3; D gene unclear. The V and J ends lost 5 bases and 0 bases respectively, with 15 bases between them. The CDR3 runs to 16 residues. Germline-derived CDR1 and CDR2 are SGHTA and FQGTGA. In DNA form, the CDR3 reads TGTGCCAGCAGCCCCCGACGTGGTTTGAGCACAGATACGCAGTATTTT. Amino acid sequence: CASSPRRGLSTDTQYF.

V and J are TRBV27 and TRBJ2-7; 8 bases align to TRBD1. This CDR3 comprises 14 residues. With V trimmed by 5 bases and J by 5 bases, 8 bases remained unmatched. Germline CDR1 MNHEY, CDR2 SMNVEV (reference sequence). CDR3 sequence (DNA): TGTGCCAGCAGTCCAAGGACAGGGAGCCACGAGCAGTACTTC. Translated: CASSPRTGSHEQYF.

V usage is TRBV12-3 or TRBV12-4 and J usage is TRBJ2-5; D may be TRBD1 (5 bases). Trimming cost V 4 bases and J 11 bases, with 17 bases left between them. The CDR3 contains 13 residues. The DNA for the CDR3 is TGTGCCAGCAGTTCGGGTAGGGGTTACGGGCAGTACTTC. This sequence encodes CASSSGRGYGQYF.

This chain links TRBV3-1 with TRBJ1-4; unclear D gene. This CDR3 has 17 residues. V was clipped by 2 bases and J by 0 bases, with 13 bases between them. The V gene's germline CDR1 is LGHDT and CDR2 YNNKEL (reference sequence). The CDR3 region is CASSQRSPRTTNEKLFF. CDR3 coding DNA: TGTGCCAGCAGCCAACGATCCCCCCGGACAACTAATGAAAAACTGTTTTTT.

On this clonotype itself: Mismatch with germline at one junction end may stem from a read error. The J gene is TRBJ2-1, the V gene TRBV2; D is undetermined. The CDR3 runs to 13 residues. CDR1 and CDR2 (germline): SNHLY, FYNNEI. The CDR3 sequence: CAVSGLVYSEQFF. The CDR3 nucleotides are TGTGCCGTGAGTGGGCTAGTCTACAGTGAGCAGTTCTTC.